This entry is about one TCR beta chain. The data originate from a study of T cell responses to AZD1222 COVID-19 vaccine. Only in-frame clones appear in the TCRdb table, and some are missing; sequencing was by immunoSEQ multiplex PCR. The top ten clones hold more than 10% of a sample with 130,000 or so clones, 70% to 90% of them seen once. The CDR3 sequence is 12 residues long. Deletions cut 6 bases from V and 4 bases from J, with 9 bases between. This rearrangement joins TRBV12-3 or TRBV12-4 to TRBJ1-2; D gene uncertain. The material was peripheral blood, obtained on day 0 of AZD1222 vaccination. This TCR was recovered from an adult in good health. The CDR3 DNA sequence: TGTGCCAGCAGCAGGAGGTTCTATGGCTACACCTTC. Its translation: CASSRRFYGYTF.